This T cell receptor (beta chain) emerged from a study of cytomegalovirus exposure and HLA in healthy donors. Study-level findings and limits: Most TCR sequences proved rare, with some public TCRs found in many donors. Near-uniform donor sequencing depth was presumed by presence/absence analyses.

Germline V gene lookup returns CDR1 MDHEN and CDR2 SYDVKM. CDR3 length: 12 residues. V shed 1 base and J shed 9 bases, with 7 bases lying between them. As for this clone: Its target is not known.

PCR amplification relied on 60 Vbeta primers (plus 13 Jbeta primers). Libraries were prepared by immunoSEQ multiplex PCR; TCRdb keeps only in-frame clonotypes and omits some of them. The repertoire shows 50,000 to 70,000 clones; the top ten hold around 3.6%. The TCR originated in a woman aged 18-29 years in good health and CMV-seronegative. J is TRBJ2-4 and V is TRBV28; no firm D call. Specimen: PBMCs. CDR3 sequence reads: CASSLFPGIQYF. The CDR3 region has the DNA TGTGCCAGCAGTTTATTCCCCGGCATTCAGTACTTC.